The 8 T cell receptor beta chains listed next were all sequenced from one sample in a study of chemoradiotherapy in HPV16-positive cancers. Repertoires were generated with immunoSEQ multiplex PCR, while TCRdb's copy carries only in-frame clones and drops some. The table has approximately 3,500 clones, nearly 90% seen once. Specimen: tumor tissue, collected from a patient who underwent chemoradiotherapy. These receptors were taken from a human donor with HPV-associated anogenital cancer.

This chain connects TRBV20-1 to TRBJ2-3, with D hard to call. CDR1 and CDR2 from the germline V gene are DFQATT and SNEGSKA (reference sequence). The CDR3 consists of 11 residues. Trimming left V 3 bases short and J 6 bases short, with 7 bases between. The DNA of the CDR3 is TGCAGTGCTAGGGCCGGCGATACGCAGTATTTT. Residues: CSARAGDTQYF.

This chain uses TRBV7-9 with TRBJ2-7; D is undetermined. Per the germline V gene, CDR1 is SEHNR and CDR2 is FQNEAQ (reference sequence). There are 11 residues in the CDR3. Trimming removed 1 base from V and 6 bases from J, with 4 bases in between. The CDR3 DNA follows: TGTGCCAGCAGCTTAGAAACCGAGCAGTACTTC. Translated, it gives CASSLETEQYF.

The chain carries TRBV28 and TRBJ2-3; 13 nucleotides line up with TRBD2. V lost 1 base to trimming and J lost 1 base; unmatched junction nucleotides: 5. Germline assignment: CDR1 MDHEN and CDR2 SYDVKM. CDR3 size: 18 residues. DNA of the CDR3: TGTGCCAGCAGTTTATACCGGACTAGCGGGGGTCGCACAGATACGCAGTATTTT. It specifies CASSLYRTSGGRTDTQYF. Based on the CDR3 plus reference TRBV28 and TRBJ2-3, the full variable domain is DVKVTQSSRYLVKRTGEKVFLECVQDMDHENMFWYRQDPGLGLRLIYFSYDVKMKEKGDIPEGYSVSREKKERFSLILESASTNQTSMYLCASSLYRTSGGRTDTQYFGPGTRLTVL.

This clone was seen a few times. The chain employs TRBV7-9 and TRBJ1-4; D is unresolved. Germline CDR1 reads SEHNR; CDR2 reads FQNEAQ (reference sequence). The V end was cut by 5 bases, the J end by 5 bases, with 9 bases between. CDR3 length: 13 residues. The CDR3 spells CASSPQRNEKLFF. CDR3 sequence (DNA): TGTGCCAGCAGCCCCCAGAGAAATGAAAAACTGTTTTTT.

This chain connects TRBV6-5 to TRBJ2-7; TRBD2 matches at 8 bases. Germline trimming cut 3 bases from V and 5 bases from J; bases unmatched to any gene: 12. Looked up from germline, CDR1 is MNHEY and CDR2 is SVGAGI. This CDR3 has 16 amino acids. CDR3: CASSYSPGREVDEQYF. CDR3 sequence (DNA): TGTGCCAGCAGTTATTCCCCCGGGCGGGAGGTGGACGAGCAGTACTTC.

This chain uses TRBV2 with TRBJ2-2; D is possibly TRBD2 (6 bases). The CDR3 contains 15 residues. The V end lost 4 bases, the J end lost 5 bases, and 14 bases lay between the germline ends. Germline loops: CDR1 SNHLY, CDR2 FYNNEI. CDR3 bases: TGTGCCAGCAGTGCCCAGACTAGGGGAACCGGGGAGCTGTTTTTT. It translates to CASSAQTRGTGELFF.

V gene TRBV6-6 combines with J gene TRBJ1-3; 9 bases match TRBD1. With 7 bases clipped from V and 3 bases from J, the junction kept 10 bases outside the gene matches. Germline CDR1 and CDR2: MNHNY and SVGAGI (reference sequence). There are 16 residues in the CDR3. In DNA, the CDR3 is TGTGCCAGCACCCCCGGGACAGGGACGATTGGAAACACCATATATTTT. This sequence encodes CASTPGTGTIGNTIYF.

The rearrangement uses TRBV27 and TRBJ2-7, with a weak D call TRBD2 (5 bases). V lost 3 bases and J 3 bases, leaving 9 bases between the germline ends. The CDR3 totals 13 residues. From germline, CDR1 is MNHEY and CDR2 SMNVEV (reference sequence). CDR3 coding DNA: TGTGCCAGCAGTTTTGCGGAGGACTACGAGCAGTACTTC. This encodes CASSFAEDYEQYF.